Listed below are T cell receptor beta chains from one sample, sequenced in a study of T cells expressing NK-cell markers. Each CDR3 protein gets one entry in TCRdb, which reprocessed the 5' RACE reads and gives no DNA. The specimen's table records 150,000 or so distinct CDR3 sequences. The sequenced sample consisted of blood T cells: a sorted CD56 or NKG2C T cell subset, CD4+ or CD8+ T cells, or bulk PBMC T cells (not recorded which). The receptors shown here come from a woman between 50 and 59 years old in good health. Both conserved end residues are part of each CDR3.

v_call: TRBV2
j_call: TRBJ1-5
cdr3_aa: CASLQGESNQPQHF

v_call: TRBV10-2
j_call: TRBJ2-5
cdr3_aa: CASSSGSQETQYF

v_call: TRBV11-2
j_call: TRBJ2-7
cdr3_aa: CASSFPGGAAYEQYF

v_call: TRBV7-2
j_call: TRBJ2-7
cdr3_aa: CASSLAGGPSYEQYF

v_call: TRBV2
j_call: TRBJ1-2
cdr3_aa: CASSDPREKNYGYTF

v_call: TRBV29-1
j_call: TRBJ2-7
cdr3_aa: CSVEGGLGEQYF

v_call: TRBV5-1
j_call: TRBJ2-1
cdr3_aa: CASKGEPDNEQFF

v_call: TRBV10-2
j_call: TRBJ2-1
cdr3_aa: CASKDGYNEQFF

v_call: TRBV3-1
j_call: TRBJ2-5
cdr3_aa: CASSGLAGGGLETQYF

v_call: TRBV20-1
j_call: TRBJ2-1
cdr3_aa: CSARTSGRVLSYNEQFF

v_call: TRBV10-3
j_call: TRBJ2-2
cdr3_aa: CAISELAGYTGELFF

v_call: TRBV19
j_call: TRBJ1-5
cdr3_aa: CASSILDNQPQHF

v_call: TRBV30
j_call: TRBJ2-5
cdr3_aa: CACATGQETQYF

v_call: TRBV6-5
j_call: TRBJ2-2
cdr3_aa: CASSYHSAGEVTGELFF

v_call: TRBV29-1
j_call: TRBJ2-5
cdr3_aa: CSVDLDRLSETQYF

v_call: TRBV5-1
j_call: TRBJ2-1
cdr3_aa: CASIKNSSYNEQFF

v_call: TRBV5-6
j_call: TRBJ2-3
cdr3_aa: CASSLGGDDTQYF

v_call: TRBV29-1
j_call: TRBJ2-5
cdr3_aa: CSAVQGSLETQYF

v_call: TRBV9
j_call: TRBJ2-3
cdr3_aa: CASSVRGLTDTQYF

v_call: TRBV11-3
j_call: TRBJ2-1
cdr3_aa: CASSLEEAGLGEQFF

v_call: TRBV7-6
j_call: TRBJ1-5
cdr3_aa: CASSLATGGNQPQHF

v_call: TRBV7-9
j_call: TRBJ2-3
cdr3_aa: CASSPPWGTDTQYF

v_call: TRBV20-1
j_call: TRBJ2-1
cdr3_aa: CSARDLGVSYNEQFF

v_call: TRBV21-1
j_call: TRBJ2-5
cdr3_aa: CASSRLTLQRNQETQYF

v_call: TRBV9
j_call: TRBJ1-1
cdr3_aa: CASSARDSLLPGAFF

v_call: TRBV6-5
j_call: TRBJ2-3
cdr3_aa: CASSYSFSDTQYF

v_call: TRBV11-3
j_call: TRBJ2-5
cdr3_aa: CASRAGLEETQYF

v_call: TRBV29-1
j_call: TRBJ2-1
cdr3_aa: CSVLRDDPNEQFF

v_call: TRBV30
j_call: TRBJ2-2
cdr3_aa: CAWSLAGSGELFF

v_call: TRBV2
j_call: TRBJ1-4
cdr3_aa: CASSGSSTNEKLFF

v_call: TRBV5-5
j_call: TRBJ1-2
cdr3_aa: CASSLLAGGNYGYTF

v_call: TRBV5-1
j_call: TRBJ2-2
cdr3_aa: CASSLSSGRRDTGELFF

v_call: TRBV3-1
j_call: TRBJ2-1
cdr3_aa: CASSQDVASRTSEYGYNEQFF

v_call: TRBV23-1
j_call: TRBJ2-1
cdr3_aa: CASSHPTGGGNEQFF

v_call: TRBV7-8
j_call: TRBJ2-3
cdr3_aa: CASSLEGQGTDTQYF